Listed below are T cell receptor beta chains from one sample, sequenced in a study of Graves' ophthalmopathy and Graves' hyperthyroidism. TCRdb fed the multiplex PCR reads into MiXCR, producing one record per CDR3 protein. Of about 740,000 distinct CDR3 sequences listed, roughly 40% are singletons. The sample was peripheral blood. The receptors come from an adult man with Graves' ophthalmopathy. The CDR3 runs from the conserved cysteine through the conserved F or W. Each record gives: J gene, V gene, D gene, clone size, CDR3 DNA, CDR3 protein. D genes are given only for firm matches. The size entry is marked missing in some rows and otherwise reads once, few, many or a size class.

j_gene: TRBJ1-3; v_gene: TRBV20-1; d_gene: .; abundance: .; CDR3nt: TGCAGTGCTAGAGCAGGGGACTCTGGAAACACCATATATTTT; CDR3aa: CSARAGDSGNTIYF
j_gene: TRBJ2-7; v_gene: TRBV10-1; d_gene: .; abundance: .; CDR3nt: TGCGCCAGCGCAAGTACCCTAGCCTACGAGCAGTACTTC; CDR3aa: CASASTLAYEQYF
j_gene: TRBJ1-1; v_gene: TRBV25-1; d_gene: .; abundance: many; CDR3nt: TGTGCCAGCAGTGAACCGGAGAGAAGAGCTTTCTTT; CDR3aa: CASSEPERRAFF
j_gene: TRBJ2-2; v_gene: TRBV5-6; d_gene: .; abundance: once; CDR3nt: TGTGCCAGCAGCCAGACCGGGACCGGGGGGCTGTTTTTT; CDR3aa: CASSQTGTGGLFF
j_gene: TRBJ1-5; v_gene: TRBV24-1; d_gene: TRBD1; abundance: .; CDR3nt: TGTGCCAGCAGTTTAAGGAGGGGGCGGGGTCAGCCCCAGCATTTT; CDR3aa: CASSLRRGRGQPQHF
j_gene: TRBJ1-5; v_gene: TRBV7-2; d_gene: .; abundance: many; CDR3nt: TGTGCCAGCAGCTTAGCAGGGGGGTCCAGTCAGCCCCAGCATTTT; CDR3aa: CASSLAGGSSQPQHF
j_gene: TRBJ2-1; v_gene: TRBV9; d_gene: TRBD1; abundance: few; CDR3nt: TGTGCCAGCAGCGTAGGGACAGGGGGCGGAATGGATGAGCAGTTCTTC; CDR3aa: CASSVGTGGGMDEQFF
j_gene: TRBJ1-6; v_gene: TRBV7-9; d_gene: TRBD1; abundance: many; CDR3nt: TGTGCCAGCAGCGCATGGGACAGAAATTCACCCCTCCACTTT; CDR3aa: CASSAWDRNSPLHF
j_gene: TRBJ1-2; v_gene: TRBV20-1; d_gene: TRBD1; abundance: many; CDR3nt: TGCAGTGCTCCGACAGGGTCCTATGGCTACACCTTC; CDR3aa: CSAPTGSYGYTF
j_gene: TRBJ2-7; v_gene: TRBV11-2; d_gene: .; abundance: .; CDR3nt: TGTGCCAGCAGCTTTACTAGAGAAGGCTACGAGCAGTACTTC; CDR3aa: CASSFTREGYEQYF
j_gene: TRBJ2-7; v_gene: TRBV7-2; d_gene: TRBD1; abundance: many; CDR3nt: TGTGCCAGCAGCTTAGACCGGGACAGGGCCTACGAGCAGTACTTC; CDR3aa: CASSLDRDRAYEQYF
j_gene: TRBJ1-5; v_gene: TRBV24-1; d_gene: .; abundance: .; CDR3nt: TGTGCCACCAGTGATGCAGGGGTAGCGGAGACCCAGCATTTT; CDR3aa: CATSDAGVAETQHF
j_gene: TRBJ1-5; v_gene: TRBV10-2; d_gene: .; abundance: .; CDR3nt: TGCGCCAGCAGTGAGTCGGACGGGGGCAATCAGCCCCAGCATTTT; CDR3aa: CASSESDGGNQPQHF
j_gene: TRBJ1-1; v_gene: TRBV10-3; d_gene: TRBD1; abundance: few; CDR3nt: TGTGCCATCAGGGACGGGACAGGGGGGGGCACTGAAGCTTTCTTT; CDR3aa: CAIRDGTGGGTEAFF
j_gene: TRBJ1-1; v_gene: TRBV7-9; d_gene: .; abundance: many; CDR3nt: TGTGCCAGCAGCTTAGCGGGGAGTGGGACTGAAGCTTTCTTT; CDR3aa: CASSLAGSGTEAFF
j_gene: TRBJ2-7; v_gene: TRBV7-2; d_gene: TRBD2; abundance: many; CDR3nt: TGTGCCAGCAGCTTACGACTAGCGGGGGGCGAGCAGTACTTC; CDR3aa: CASSLRLAGGEQYF
j_gene: TRBJ2-5; v_gene: TRBV10-3; d_gene: TRBD2; abundance: .; CDR3nt: TGTGCCAGCACTCCGACTAGCTTCGAGACCCAGTACTTC; CDR3aa: CASTPTSFETQYF
j_gene: TRBJ1-4; v_gene: TRBV7-9; d_gene: .; abundance: .; CDR3nt: TGTGCCAGCAGCCCAGCAAGGGACGGCCCAACTAATGAAAAACTGTTTTTT; CDR3aa: CASSPARDGPTNEKLFF
j_gene: TRBJ1-6; v_gene: TRBV9; d_gene: TRBD1; abundance: .; CDR3nt: TGTGCCAGCTCACCAACCGGACAGGGGGCAAGTCATTCACCCCTCCACTTT; CDR3aa: CASSPTGQGASHSPLHF
j_gene: TRBJ2-2; v_gene: TRBV7-9; d_gene: .; abundance: once; CDR3nt: TGTGCCAGCAGGGAGAGGATCCCGAACACCGGGGAGCTGTTTTTT; CDR3aa: CASRERIPNTGELFF
j_gene: TRBJ1-1; v_gene: TRBV7-2; d_gene: TRBD1; abundance: .; CDR3nt: TGTGCCAGCGGCTTAGTACAGGGGAGCGCTGAAGCTTTCTTT; CDR3aa: CASGLVQGSAEAFF
j_gene: TRBJ2-5; v_gene: TRBV12-3/TRBV12-4; d_gene: .; abundance: few; CDR3nt: TGTGCCAGCAGTTCCGAGGGGGGAGAGACCCAGTACTTC; CDR3aa: CASSSEGGETQYF
j_gene: TRBJ2-5; v_gene: TRBV10-3; d_gene: .; abundance: few; CDR3nt: TGTGCCAGCAGTTACTCGGGTGTGTTGGAGACCCAGTACTTC; CDR3aa: CASSYSGVLETQYF
j_gene: TRBJ1-5; v_gene: TRBV20-1; d_gene: .; abundance: .; CDR3nt: TGCAGTGCTGCTACTACAGGTTTATCGGATCAGCCCCGGCATTTT; CDR3aa: CSAATTGLSDQPRHF
j_gene: TRBJ2-5; v_gene: TRBV6-5; d_gene: .; abundance: .; CDR3nt: TGTGCCAGCAGTTACGGGGGGGGCCATGGGACCCAGTACTTC; CDR3aa: CASSYGGGHGTQYF
j_gene: TRBJ2-5; v_gene: TRBV20-1; d_gene: TRBD2; abundance: few; CDR3nt: TGCAGTGCTTCGCGACTAGCGGGGATGCAAGAGACCCAGTACTTC; CDR3aa: CSASRLAGMQETQYF
j_gene: TRBJ2-7; v_gene: TRBV11-2; d_gene: TRBD2; abundance: once; CDR3nt: TGTGCCAGCACCTCGGCGGGAGTACCCGAGCAGTACTTC; CDR3aa: CASTSAGVPEQYF
j_gene: TRBJ1-5; v_gene: TRBV25-1; d_gene: .; abundance: .; CDR3nt: TGTGCCAGCAGTGGTGTGGGGAATCGTCAGCCCCAGCATTTT; CDR3aa: CASSGVGNRQPQHF
j_gene: TRBJ1-1; v_gene: TRBV7-2; d_gene: .; abundance: .; CDR3nt: TGTGCCAGCAGCTTAAATGGGGTCGGCGGGAACACTGAAGCTTTCTTT; CDR3aa: CASSLNGVGGNTEAFF
j_gene: TRBJ2-7; v_gene: TRBV7-2; d_gene: .; abundance: many; CDR3nt: TGTGCCAGCAGCCCGGGGCGCTTAACCTACGAGCAGTACTTC; CDR3aa: CASSPGRLTYEQYF
j_gene: TRBJ2-5; v_gene: TRBV2; d_gene: TRBD1; abundance: many; CDR3nt: TGTGCCAGCAGTGGATCGGGACAGGAGATCTTC; CDR3aa: CASSGSGQEIF
j_gene: TRBJ2-7; v_gene: TRBV11-1; d_gene: .; abundance: .; CDR3nt: TGTGCCAGCAGCTTTACCGGGAGCTACTACGAGCAGTACTTC; CDR3aa: CASSFTGSYYEQYF
j_gene: TRBJ1-1; v_gene: TRBV5-1; d_gene: TRBD1; abundance: few; CDR3nt: TGCGCCAGCAGCTTAAGCCCCAGCCAGGGGGCTTCAGCTGAAGCTTTCTTT; CDR3aa: CASSLSPSQGASAEAFF